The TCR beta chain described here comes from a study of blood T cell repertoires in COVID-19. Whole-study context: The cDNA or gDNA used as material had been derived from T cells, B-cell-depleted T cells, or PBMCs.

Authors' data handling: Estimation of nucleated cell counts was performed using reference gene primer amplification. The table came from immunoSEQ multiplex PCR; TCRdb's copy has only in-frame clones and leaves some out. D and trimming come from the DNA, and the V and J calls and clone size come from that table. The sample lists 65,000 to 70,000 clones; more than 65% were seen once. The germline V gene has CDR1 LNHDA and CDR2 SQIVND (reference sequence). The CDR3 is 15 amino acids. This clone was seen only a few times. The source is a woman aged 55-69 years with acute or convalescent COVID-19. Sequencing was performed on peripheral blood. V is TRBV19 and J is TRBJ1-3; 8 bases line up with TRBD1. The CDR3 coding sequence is TGTGCTTCCAGGGGGCAGCAGGTCTCTGGAAACACCATATATTTT. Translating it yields CASRGQQVSGNTIYF.